The subject of this entry is one TCR beta chain. Antigen: not known. The repertoire was sequenced with immunoSEQ multiplex PCR; TCRdb's copy has only in-frame clones and lacks some. The sample has approximately 450 clones; over 25% are singletons. This entry belongs to a study of T cell clones after liver transplantation. Background on the study: Liver transplant recipients had immunosuppression withdrawal attempted within 2 years. Whole-study results and caveats: Graft donor-reactive T cells may have migrated into the graft rather than being deleted.

V trimming: 6 bases; J trimming: 4 bases; junction bases outside the gene matches: 9. This CDR3 is 16 amino acids long. Germline assignment: CDR1 PRHDT and CDR2 FYEKMQ (reference sequence). TCRbeta sequences of proliferating CFSE-low MLR cells were labeled alloreactive. The chain joins TRBV13 to TRBJ2-3; 11 bases fit TRBD2. The material sequenced was CD8+ T cells from cultured PBMCs. This TCR came from a human patient who received a liver transplant. Some T cells may be graft donor cells. For the CDR3, the DNA is TGTGCCAGCAGTGCTTCACTAGCGGGGGCGGCAGATACGCAGTATTTT. Encoded protein: CASSASLAGAADTQYF.